This TCR beta chain was found in a study of sequential checkpoint blockade in melanoma. About the study: Arm A got nivolumab then ipilimumab; arm B the reverse, 1:1. Each arm's sequence ended with maintenance nivolumab.

TCRdb's table, derived via immunoSEQ multiplex PCR, lists solely in-frame clones and lacks some. The sample lists approximately 9,300 clones, 75% occurring once. This sample's treatment: randomized to nivolumab then ipilimumab (arm A) or the reverse (arm B). Patients had received no earlier DNA-damaging chemotherapy. From thawed PBMCs, live CD3+CD8+ cells negative for CD19 and CD56 were sorted. Sequencing used CD8+ T cells sorted from blood (inferred from file names), obtained from a patient given nivolumab and ipilimumab in sequence. This receptor was obtained from a human donor with melanoma.

CDR3 bases: TGTGCCAGCAGTTCAGGGCTTACTAATGAAAAACTGTTTTTT. This codes for CASSSGLTNEKLFF. The chain links TRBV27 to TRBJ1-4; D may be TRBD1 (5 bases). This CDR3 has 14 residues. Trimming removed 4 bases at V and 2 bases at J, with 8 bases between. In germline, CDR1 is MNHEY, CDR2 SMNVEV (reference sequence).